What follows are 18 T cell receptor beta chains derived from one specimen sequenced in a study of shared clonotypes between healthy human individuals. Sequencing used immunoSEQ multiplex PCR; TCRdb keeps in-frame clones, though not all of them. Seen here are about 460,000 clones, approximately 77% observed once, and the top ten hold around 13%. The sequenced material came from PBMCs. Receptors were obtained from a woman in her 40s in good health. Some clones in this sample may be carry-over from other donors' samples.

This clone was seen a single time. V is TRBV7-8 and J is TRBJ1-5; 7 bases align to TRBD1. Per the germline V gene, CDR1 is SGHVS and CDR2 is FQNEAQ. V lost 5 bases, J lost 7 bases, and 8 bases stayed unmatched. The CDR3 spans 14 residues. CDR3 protein: CASSGDRVSQPQHF. CDR3 nucleotides: TGTGCCAGCAGCGGAGACAGGGTAAGCCAGCCCCAGCATTTT.

V is TRBV28 and J is TRBJ2-7, with TRBD2 identical over 10 bases. Looked up from germline, CDR1 is MDHEN and CDR2 is SYDVKM. This CDR3 spans 15 amino acids. Losses at the gene ends were 7 bases for V and 6 bases for J; bases not matched to a gene: 12. CDR3 in DNA: TGTGCCAGCATGCTATCGGGACTAGCGTCCCTCGAGCAGTACTTC. The encoded protein is CASMLSGLASLEQYF.

The table lists this clone with a count of one. The chain uses TRBV7-2 and TRBJ2-7; 8 positions agree with TRBD1. V shed 2 bases and J 2 bases; nucleotides not matched to a gene: 5. Germline V gene sequence: CDR1 SGHTA, CDR2 FQGNSA. The CDR3 has 15 residues. CDR3 sequence (DNA): TGTGCCAGCAGCTTAACTTGGACAGGGCCCTACGAGCAGTACTTC. Amino acids: CASSLTWTGPYEQYF. Filled out from reference TRBV7-2 and TRBJ2-7, the complete variable domain reads GAGVSQSPSNKVTEKGKDVELRCDPISGHTALYWYRQSLGQGLEFLIYFQGNSAPDKSGLPSDRFSAERTGGSVSTLTIQRTQQEDSAVYLCASSLTWTGPYEQYFGPGTRLTVT.

This clone has only one observation. The chain joins TRBV27 to TRBJ2-2, with 10 bases aligning to TRBD2. The V and J ends lost 2 bases and 3 bases, in that order; junction bases with no gene match: 3. Germline assignment: CDR1 MNHEY and CDR2 SMNVEV (reference sequence). There are 16 residues in the CDR3. CDR3 residues: CASSLSGRAHTGELFF. For the CDR3, the DNA is TGTGCCAGCAGTTTAAGCGGGAGGGCCCACACCGGGGAGCTGTTTTTT.

Comment on this clone: A far larger clone is only one base removed, so a read error is likely. Other DNA sequences in the same sample also yield this CDR3. This chain joins TRBV9 and TRBJ1-4; TRBD1 might be the D (5 bases). Germline CDR1 SGDLS, CDR2 YYNGEE. There are 13 residues in the CDR3. The CDR3 DNA follows: TGTGCCAGCAGCAGACAGACTAATGAGAAACTGTTTTTT. It specifies CASSRQTNEKLFF.

The chain carries TRBV27 and TRBJ2-1; a possible D gene is TRBD2 (6 bases). V was shortened by 5 bases and J by 9 bases, with 17 bases between the two germline ends. This CDR3 has 14 amino acids. Germline values: CDR1 MNHEY, CDR2 SMNVEV (reference sequence). CDR3 sequence reads: CASSPYGGLVEQFF. CDR3 bases: TGTGCCAGCAGTCCCTACGGGGGACTGGTTGAGCAGTTCTTC.

V gene TRBV5-5 combines with J gene TRBJ2-6, with D unresolved. V was trimmed by 5 bases and J by 2 bases, leaving 17 bases between them. The CDR3 covers 17 residues. The germline V gene has CDR1 SGHKS and CDR2 YYEKEE (reference sequence). As DNA, the CDR3 is TGTGCCAGCAGACCGAGGCCGTCGGAAACTGGGGCCAACGTCCTGACTTTC. Encoded protein: CASRPRPSETGANVLTF. Complete variable domain (other parts from reference TRBV5-5 and TRBJ2-6): DAGVTQSPTHLIKTRGQQVTLRCSPISGHKSVSWYQQVLGQGPQFIFQYYEKEERGRGNFPDRFSARQFPNYSSELNVNALLLGDSALYLCASRPRPSETGANVLTFGAGSRLTVL.

The chain recombines TRBV7-9 with TRBJ2-1; D gene unclear. Trimming stripped 0 bases from V and 2 bases from J, with 8 bases between. The CDR3 is made up of 15 amino acids. CDR1 and CDR2 (germline): SEHNR, FQNEAQ (reference sequence). The CDR3 DNA reads as TGTGCCAGCAGCTTAGCGGATCAACCCTACAATGAGCAGTTCTTC. It yields the protein CASSLADQPYNEQFF.

The V call is TRBV30, the J call TRBJ1-1; possibly TRBD1 for D (5 bases). V lost 3 bases, J lost 5 bases, and 25 bases lay in between. The CDR3 runs to 17 residues. Germline CDR1 is GTSNPN and CDR2 is SVGIG (reference sequence). The CDR3 sequence: CAWRSHKAGTPETEAFF. DNA for the CDR3: TGTGCCTGGAGATCCCACAAAGCCGGGACGCCGGAAACTGAAGCTTTCTTT.

J is TRBJ2-1 and V is TRBV18; no reliable D call. Trimming removed 0 bases from V and 6 bases from J, with 12 bases in between. Germline values: CDR1 KGHSH, CDR2 LQKENI. The CDR3 is 15 residues long. The CDR3 spells CASSPPGHGFNEQFF. As DNA, the CDR3 is TGTGCCAGCTCACCACCGGGTCACGGTTTCAATGAGCAGTTCTTC. Together with reference TRBV18 and TRBJ2-1, the CDR3 gives the full variable domain: NAGVMQNPRHLVRRRGQEARLRCSPMKGHSHVYWYRQLPEEGLKFMVYLQKENIIDESGMPKERFSAEFPKEGPSILRIQQVVRGDSAAYFCASSPPGHGFNEQFFGPGTRLTVL.

J is TRBJ2-7 and V is TRBV9; 10 bases are a match to TRBD2. The CDR3 contains 16 residues. Per the germline V gene, CDR1 is SGDLS and CDR2 is YYNGEE. V shed 3 bases and J 6 bases; nucleotides not matched to a gene: 12. DNA of the CDR3: TGTGCCAGCAGCGAAGGGAGCGGGAGGGCCTTACGCGAGCAGTACTTC. Its translation: CASSEGSGRALREQYF.

The chain is built from TRBV5-4 and TRBJ2-1, with TRBD1 identical over 8 bases. Germline CDR1 and CDR2: SGHNT and YYREEE (reference sequence). The ends lost 1 base at V and 12 bases at J; junction bases unmatched: 9. CDR3 length: 14 amino acids. CDR3 amino acids: CASSLSGQARWQFF. The DNA of the CDR3 is TGTGCCAGCAGCTTGTCGGGACAGGCCCGTTGGCAGTTCTTC. The full variable domain, with the rest looked up from reference TRBV5-4 and TRBJ2-1, is ETGVTQSPTHLIKTRGQQVTLRCSSQSGHNTVSWYQQALGQGPQFIFQYYREEENGRGNFPPRFSGLQFPNYSSELNVNALELDDSALYLCASSLSGQARWQFFGPGTRLTVL.

Many counts were recorded for this clone. This chain links TRBV30 with TRBJ2-7; weak D call: TRBD1 (5 bases). V lost 2 bases, J lost 7 bases, and 9 bases lay in between. The CDR3 contains 11 residues. Germline V CDR1 and CDR2: GTSNPN, SVGIG (reference sequence). The CDR3 coding sequence is TGTGCCTGGAGTCAAGGGGTTGAGCAGTACTTC. It specifies CAWSQGVEQYF.

The rearrangement uses TRBV27 and TRBJ2-3; D perhaps matches TRBD1 (6 bases). Germline V gene data show CDR1 as MNHEY and CDR2 as SMNVEV (reference sequence). V gave up 4 bases and J gave up 4 bases, with 9 bases separating them. This CDR3 spans 13 amino acids. Here the CDR3 DNA reads TGTGCCAGCAGTTCCAGGGGCTCAGATACGCAGTATTTT. It translates to CASSSRGSDTQYF.

The V call is TRBV27, the J call TRBJ2-2, with D possibly being TRBD2 (5 bases). Trimming pared 8 bases from V and 4 bases from J, leaving 11 bases between. Per germline, CDR1 MNHEY and CDR2 SMNVEV (reference sequence). CDR3 length: 13 residues. CDR3 sequence (DNA): TGTGCCAGCTCCAACCGGGGCACCGGGGAGCTGTTTTTT. Protein: CASSNRGTGELFF.

In its sample, this clone was seen a few times. V usage is TRBV28 and J usage is TRBJ2-2; TRBD2 aligns across 9 bases. After removal of 7 bases from V and 4 bases from J, the junction contained 7 bases not matched to a gene. Looked up from germline, CDR1 is MDHEN and CDR2 is SYDVKM. This CDR3 contains 15 residues. CDR3 in amino acids: CASKIAGAGTGELFF. CDR3 bases: TGTGCCAGCAAAATAGCGGGAGCGGGCACCGGGGAGCTGTTTTTT.

The gene calls are TRBV10-3 and TRBJ1-1; a weak D match, TRBD1 (5 bases). V lost 7 bases and J lost 1, with 10 bases in between. CDR1 is ENHRY and CDR2 is SYGVKD in the germline V gene. CDR3 length: 13 residues. CDR3 sequence: CAITPGKNTEAFF. The DNA of the CDR3 is TGTGCCATCACCCCAGGGAAGAACACTGAAGCTTTCTTT.

The rearrangement joins TRBV7-8 to TRBJ2-7, with 7 bases identical to TRBD2. This CDR3 is 18 amino acids long. V was clipped by 5 bases and J by 1 base; unmatched bases: 17. CDR1 SGHVS and CDR2 FQNEAQ come from the germline V gene. The CDR3: CASSPQKFGTIHSYEQYF. CDR3 bases: TGTGCCAGCAGCCCACAAAAGTTCGGGACTATCCATTCCTACGAGCAGTACTTC.